Following are 15 T cell receptor beta chains from one sample sequenced in a study of cytomegalovirus exposure and HLA in healthy donors. PCR employed 60 Vbeta and 13 Jbeta primers. Here immunoSEQ multiplex PCR was the method, and the copy in TCRdb shows in-frame clones only, minus some. The sample lists 150,000 to 200,000 clones, 60% to 85% occurring once. Sequences were obtained from PBMCs. The receptors were gathered from a male donor in good health and CMV-seropositive.

This chain connects TRBV2 to TRBJ1-5, with TRBD1 matching over 7 bases. The CDR3 length is 15 residues. The V gene end was trimmed by 1 base and the J gene end by 3 bases; junction bases not matched to a gene: 3. Germline CDR1 SNHLY, CDR2 FYNNEI. The chain's CDR3 is CASSEETGSNQPQHF. CDR3 coding DNA: TGTGCCAGCAGTGAAGAGACAGGGTCCAATCAGCCCCAGCATTTT.

This rearrangement joins TRBV30 to TRBJ2-5; the D gene is possibly TRBD2 (7 bases). CDR3 length: 13 residues. CDR1 is GTSNPN, CDR2 SVGIG, per germline (reference sequence). V lost 5 bases and J 3 bases, leaving 13 bases between the germline ends. The CDR3 bases are TGTGCCTGGCGGGGGGCATTTAAAGAGACCCAGTACTTC. Amino acid sequence: CAWRGAFKETQYF.

This clone was picked up a small number of times. Germline and junction disagree at one end, which may indicate a read error. This chain connects TRBV9 to TRBJ2-7; D uncertain. The CDR3 length is 14 residues. CDR1 SGDLS and CDR2 YYNGEE come from the germline V gene. The CDR3 loop is CASSVDGRSNEQYF. The CDR3 DNA reads as TGTGCCAGCAGCGTAGATGGGCGCTCCAACGAGCAGTACTTC. Drawing the rest from reference TRBV9 and TRBJ2-7, the complete variable domain is DSGVTQTPKHLITATGQRVTLRCSPRSGDLSVYWYQQSLDQGLQFLIQYYNGEERAKGNILERFSAQQFPDLHSELNLSSLELGDSALYFCASSVDGRSNEQYFGPGTRLTVT.

The rearrangement links TRBV11-2 to TRBJ2-7; 10 nucleotides line up with TRBD1. V was pared by 5 bases and J by 6 bases, with 10 bases of the junction left unmatched. Germline V gene data show CDR1 as SGHAT and CDR2 as FQNNGV. The CDR3 extends over 15 amino acids. CDR3 amino acids: CASSPRTGGGVEQYF. CDR3 nucleotides: TGTGCCAGCAGCCCTAGGACAGGGGGTGGCGTCGAGCAGTACTTC.

This clone appeared a single time. The rearrangement joins TRBV30 to TRBJ2-7, with TRBD1 matching over 8 bases. Germline CDR1 and CDR2: GTSNPN and SVGIG (reference sequence). The CDR3 runs to 13 residues. The V gene end was trimmed by 2 bases and the J gene end by 5 bases; junction bases not matched to a gene: 5. The CDR3 DNA reads TGTGCCTGGAGTCGACAGGGGCTCCACGAGCAGTACTTC. Amino acids: CAWSRQGLHEQYF.

V usage is TRBV5-1 and J usage is TRBJ1-1; a weak D match, TRBD1 (5 bases). Germline V gene data show CDR1 as SGHRS and CDR2 as YFSETQ. With 8 bases removed from V and 1 base from J, the gap between germline ends came to 12 bases. This CDR3 is built from 13 residues. The CDR3 DNA reads TGCGCCAGTAAACTGACAGAGAACACTGAAGCTTTCTTT. Its translation is CASKLTENTEAFF.

The chain couples TRBV9 to TRBJ1-1; possibly TRBD1 for D (5 bases). This CDR3 contains 14 residues. Deletions cut 3 bases from V and 0 bases from J, with 9 bases between. Germline V CDR1 and CDR2: SGDLS, YYNGEE. Here the CDR3 reads CASSGTGVNTEAFF. CDR3 DNA: TGTGCCAGCAGCGGGACGGGGGTGAACACTGAAGCTTTCTTT. The full variable domain, with the rest looked up from reference TRBV9 and TRBJ1-1, is DSGVTQTPKHLITATGQRVTLRCSPRSGDLSVYWYQQSLDQGLQFLIQYYNGEERAKGNILERFSAQQFPDLHSELNLSSLELGDSALYFCASSGTGVNTEAFFGQGTRLTVV.

The chain recombines TRBV11-2 with TRBJ2-1, with D possibly matching TRBD2 (7 bases). The CDR3 has 15 amino acids. V was clipped by 5 bases and J by 6 bases, with 17 bases between them. Germline CDR1 and CDR2: SGHAT and FQNNGV. The CDR3 reads CASSKGGGRSNEQFF. The CDR3 DNA follows: TGTGCCAGCAGCAAGGGGGGGGGAAGAAGCAATGAGCAGTTCTTC. The whole variable domain, remainder taken from reference TRBV11-2 and TRBJ2-1, is EAGVAQSPRYKIIEKRQSVAFWCNPISGHATLYWYQQILGQGPKLLIQFQNNGVVDDSQLPKDRFSAERLKGVDSTLKIQPAKLEDSAVYLCASSKGGGRSNEQFFGPGTRLTVL.

The table lists this clone with many counts. This chain links TRBV2 with TRBJ1-4, with D unclear. From germline, CDR1 is SNHLY and CDR2 FYNNEI. V lost 6 bases and J 3 bases, leaving 11 bases between the germline ends. This CDR3 has 14 residues. The CDR3 DNA reads TGTGCCAGCAGGGAGGCGGGATCTAATGAAAAACTGTTTTTT. Translated: CASREAGSNEKLFF.

Here the CDR3 reads CASSLVRSGQSSYNEQFF. DNA for the CDR3: TGTGCCAGCAGCTTAGTAAGAAGCGGACAGAGCTCCTACAATGAGCAGTTCTTC. The chain carries TRBV11-1 and TRBJ2-1; D perhaps matches TRBD1 (6 bases). Trimming removed 1 base from V and 0 bases from J, with 16 bases in between. The germline V gene has CDR1 SGHAT and CDR2 FQDESV (reference sequence). The CDR3 consists of 18 residues.

A remark on this clone: The junction does not match germline at one end; this may be a read error. Here the CDR3 reads CASSKDSNTGTFLTNEKLFF. CDR3 sequence (DNA): TGCGCCAGCAGCAAAGACTCGAATACCGGGACATTCCTAACTAATGAAAAACTGTTTTTT. The J gene is TRBJ1-4, the V gene TRBV4-1; weak D call: TRBD1 (6 bases). Germline CDR1 reads MGHRA; CDR2 reads YSYEKL. The CDR3 length is 20 residues.

This chain links TRBV5-1 with TRBJ2-5; a weak D match, TRBD2 (5 bases). Per the germline V gene, CDR1 is SGHRS and CDR2 is YFSETQ. The CDR3 spans 15 residues. V was cut by 1 base and J by 5 bases, with 15 bases left in between. The CDR3 DNA is TGCGCCAGCAGCTTGCTCAGGACCCCGGGGGAGACCCAGTACTTC. Its protein is CASSLLRTPGETQYF.

In DNA, the CDR3 is TGTGCCAGCAGCTTTCGCGGGGGGAGGGGGAACACTGAAGCTTTCTTT. Residues: CASSFRGGRGNTEAFF. The rearrangement links TRBV5-6 to TRBJ1-1; tentatively, D is TRBD1 (5 bases). CDR3 length equals 16 residues. V lost 2 bases to trimming and J lost 1 base, with 15 bases between them. The germline V gene encodes CDR1 SGHDT and CDR2 YYEEEE.

The chain has TRBV27 and TRBJ1-6; D is undetermined. The germline CDR1 and CDR2 sequences are MNHEY and SMNVEV (reference sequence). Between the trimmed V and J ends, which lost 6 bases and 10 bases, there was a span of 19 bases. The CDR3 runs 15 residues. The DNA for the CDR3 is TGTGCCAGCAGCTCCGCCCAAGTGGGGAGGTCACCCCTCCACTTT. Its translation: CASSSAQVGRSPLHF.

The chain recombines TRBV5-1 with TRBJ1-3, with no clear D. The CDR3 is 16 amino acids. Trimming left V 0 bases short and J 0 bases short, with 10 bases between. The germline gives CDR1 SGHRS, CDR2 YFSETQ. The CDR3 loop is CASSLAGSNSGNTIYF. The CDR3 region has the DNA TGCGCCAGCAGCTTGGCTGGCAGTAACTCTGGAAACACCATATATTTT.